This section outlines one T cell receptor beta chain sequence together with its context. The sample belongs to a study of blood T cell repertoires in COVID-19. Study-wide context: Material from acute and convalescent COVID-19 was sourced from the United States, Italy and Spain.

Some clones are missing from TCRdb's copy, which holds only in-frame ones; the method was immunoSEQ multiplex PCR. The sample carries approximately 300,000 clones, around 90% recorded once. The specimen sequenced was peripheral blood. The sequence came from a woman aged 25 to 39 with COVID-19, enrolled during active disease.

The CDR3 here is CASSFPLGGTESYEQYF. In DNA form, the CDR3 reads TGTGCCAGCAGTTTTCCCCTGGGCGGGACAGAATCCTACGAGCAGTACTTC. The chain has TRBV28 and TRBJ2-7, with D possibly matching TRBD1 (7 bases). Germline loops: CDR1 MDHEN, CDR2 SYDVKM. V was pared by 3 bases and J by 1 base, with 19 bases between. CDR3 size: 17 residues.